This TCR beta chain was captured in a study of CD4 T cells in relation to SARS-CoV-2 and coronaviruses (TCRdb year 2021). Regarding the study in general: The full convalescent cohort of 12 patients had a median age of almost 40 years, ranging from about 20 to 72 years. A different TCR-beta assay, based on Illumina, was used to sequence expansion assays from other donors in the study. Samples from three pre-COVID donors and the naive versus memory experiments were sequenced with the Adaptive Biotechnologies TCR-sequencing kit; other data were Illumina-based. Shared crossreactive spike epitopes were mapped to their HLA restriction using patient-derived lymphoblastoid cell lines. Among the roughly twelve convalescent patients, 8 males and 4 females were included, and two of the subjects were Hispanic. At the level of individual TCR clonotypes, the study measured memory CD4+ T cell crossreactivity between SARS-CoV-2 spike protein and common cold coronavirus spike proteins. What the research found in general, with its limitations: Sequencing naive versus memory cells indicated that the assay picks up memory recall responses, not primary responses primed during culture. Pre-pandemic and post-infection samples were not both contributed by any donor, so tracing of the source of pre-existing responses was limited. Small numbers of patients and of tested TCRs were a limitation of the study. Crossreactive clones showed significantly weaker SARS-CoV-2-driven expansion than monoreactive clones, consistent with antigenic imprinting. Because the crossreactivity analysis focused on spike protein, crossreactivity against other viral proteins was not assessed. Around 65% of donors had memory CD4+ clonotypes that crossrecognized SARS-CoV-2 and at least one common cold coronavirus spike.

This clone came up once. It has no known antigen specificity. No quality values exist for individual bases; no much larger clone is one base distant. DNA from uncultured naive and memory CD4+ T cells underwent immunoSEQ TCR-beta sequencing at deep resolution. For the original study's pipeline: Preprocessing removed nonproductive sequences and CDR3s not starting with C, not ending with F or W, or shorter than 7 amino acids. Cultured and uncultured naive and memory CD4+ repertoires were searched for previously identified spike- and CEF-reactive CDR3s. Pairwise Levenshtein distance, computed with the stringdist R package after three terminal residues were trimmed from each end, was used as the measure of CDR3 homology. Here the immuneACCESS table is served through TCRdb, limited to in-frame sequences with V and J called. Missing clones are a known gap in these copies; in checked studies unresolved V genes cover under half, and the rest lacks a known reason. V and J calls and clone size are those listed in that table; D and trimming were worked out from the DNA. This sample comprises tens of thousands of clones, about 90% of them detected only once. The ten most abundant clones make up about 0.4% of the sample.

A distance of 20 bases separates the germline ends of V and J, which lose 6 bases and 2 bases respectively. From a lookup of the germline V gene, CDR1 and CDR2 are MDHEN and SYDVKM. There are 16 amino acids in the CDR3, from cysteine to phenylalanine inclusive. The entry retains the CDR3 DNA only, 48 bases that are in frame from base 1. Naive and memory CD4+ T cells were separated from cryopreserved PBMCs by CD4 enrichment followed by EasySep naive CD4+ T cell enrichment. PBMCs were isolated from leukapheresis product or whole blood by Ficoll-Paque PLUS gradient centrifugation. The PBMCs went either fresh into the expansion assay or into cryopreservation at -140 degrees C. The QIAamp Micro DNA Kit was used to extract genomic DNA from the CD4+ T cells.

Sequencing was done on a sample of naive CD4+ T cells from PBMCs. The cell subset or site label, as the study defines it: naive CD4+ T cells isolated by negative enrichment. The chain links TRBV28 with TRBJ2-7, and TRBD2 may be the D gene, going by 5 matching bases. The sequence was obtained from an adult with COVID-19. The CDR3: CASSLAFGGDAYEQYF. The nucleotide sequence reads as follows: TGTGCCAGCAGCCTAGCATTCGGCGGCGATGCCTACGAGCAGTACTTC.